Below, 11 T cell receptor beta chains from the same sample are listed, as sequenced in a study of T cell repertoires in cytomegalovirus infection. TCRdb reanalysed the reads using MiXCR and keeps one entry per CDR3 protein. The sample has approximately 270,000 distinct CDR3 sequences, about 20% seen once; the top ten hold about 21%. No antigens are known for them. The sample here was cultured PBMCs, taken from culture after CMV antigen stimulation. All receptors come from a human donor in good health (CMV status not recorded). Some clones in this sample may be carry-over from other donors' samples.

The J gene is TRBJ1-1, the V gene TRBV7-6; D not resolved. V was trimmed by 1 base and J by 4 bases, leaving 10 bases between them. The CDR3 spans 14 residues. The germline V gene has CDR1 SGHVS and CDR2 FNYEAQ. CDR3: CASSLGTATTEAFF. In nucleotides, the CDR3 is TGTGCCAGCAGCTTAGGGACTGCGACCACTGAAGCTTTCTTT.

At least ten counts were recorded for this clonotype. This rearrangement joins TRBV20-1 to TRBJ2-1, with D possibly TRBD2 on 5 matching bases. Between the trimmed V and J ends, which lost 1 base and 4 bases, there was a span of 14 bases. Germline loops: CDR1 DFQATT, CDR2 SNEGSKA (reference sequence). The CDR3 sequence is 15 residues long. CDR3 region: CSARVFLSGYNEQFF. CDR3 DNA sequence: TGCAGTGCTAGAGTTTTTTTATCGGGGTACAATGAGCAGTTCTTC.

This CDR3 is CASSLTSGRASRSYNEQFF. CDR3 in DNA: TGTGCCAGCAGTTTGACTAGCGGGAGGGCAAGTAGGTCCTACAATGAGCAGTTCTTC. The chain couples TRBV27 to TRBJ2-1, with 14 bases matching TRBD2. The CDR3 covers 19 residues. V gave up 3 bases and J gave up 1 base; unmatched junction bases: 8. Germline values: CDR1 MNHEY, CDR2 SMNVEV (reference sequence).

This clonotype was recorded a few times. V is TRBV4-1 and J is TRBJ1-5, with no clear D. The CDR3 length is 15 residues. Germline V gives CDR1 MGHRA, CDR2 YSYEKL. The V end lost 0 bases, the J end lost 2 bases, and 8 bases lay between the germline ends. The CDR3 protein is CASSQDGTGNQPQHF. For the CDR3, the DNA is TGCGCCAGCAGCCAAGACGGCACAGGCAATCAGCCCCAGCATTTT.

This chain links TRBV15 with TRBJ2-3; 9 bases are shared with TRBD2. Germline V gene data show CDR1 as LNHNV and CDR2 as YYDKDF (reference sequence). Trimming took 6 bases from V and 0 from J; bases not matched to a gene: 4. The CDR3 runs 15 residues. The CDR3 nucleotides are TGTGCCACCAGTGCCCTAGCGGGAAGCACAGATACGCAGTATTTT. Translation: CATSALAGSTDTQYF.

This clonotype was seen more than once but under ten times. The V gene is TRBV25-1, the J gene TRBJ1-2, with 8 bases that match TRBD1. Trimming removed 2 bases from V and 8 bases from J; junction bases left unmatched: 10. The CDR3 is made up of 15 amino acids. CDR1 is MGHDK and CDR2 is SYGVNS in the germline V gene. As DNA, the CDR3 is TGTGCCAGCAGTGAAGGACAGGGCCCCGTTGACGGCTACACCTTC. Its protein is CASSEGQGPVDGYTF.

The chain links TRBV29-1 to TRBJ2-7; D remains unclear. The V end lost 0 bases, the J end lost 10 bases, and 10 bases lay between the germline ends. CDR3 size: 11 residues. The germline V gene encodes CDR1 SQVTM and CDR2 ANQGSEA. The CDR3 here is CSVEDGVRQYV. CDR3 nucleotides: TGCAGCGTTGAAGATGGGGTAAGACAGTACGTC.

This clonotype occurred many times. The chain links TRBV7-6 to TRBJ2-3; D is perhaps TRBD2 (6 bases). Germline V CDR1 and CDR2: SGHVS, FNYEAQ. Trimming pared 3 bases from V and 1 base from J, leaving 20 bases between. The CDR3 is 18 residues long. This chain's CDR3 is CASSFSPSGLTRTDTQYF. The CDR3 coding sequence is TGTGCCAGCAGCTTTAGCCCCTCAGGACTAACACGCACAGATACGCAGTATTTT.

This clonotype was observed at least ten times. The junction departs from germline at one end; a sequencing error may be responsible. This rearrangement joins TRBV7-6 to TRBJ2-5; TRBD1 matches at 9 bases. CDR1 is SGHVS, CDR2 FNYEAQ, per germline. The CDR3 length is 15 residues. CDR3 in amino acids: CASIAGTGSQETQYF. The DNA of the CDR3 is TGTGCTAGCATCGCCGGGACAGGGTCTCAAGAGACCCAGTACTTC.

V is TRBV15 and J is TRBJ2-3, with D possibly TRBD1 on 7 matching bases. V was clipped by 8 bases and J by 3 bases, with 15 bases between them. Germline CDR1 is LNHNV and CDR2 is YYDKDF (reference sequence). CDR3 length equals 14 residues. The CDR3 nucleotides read TGTGCCACCGGGATGGAGGGGGCAACAGATACGCAGTATTTT. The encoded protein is CATGMEGATDTQYF.

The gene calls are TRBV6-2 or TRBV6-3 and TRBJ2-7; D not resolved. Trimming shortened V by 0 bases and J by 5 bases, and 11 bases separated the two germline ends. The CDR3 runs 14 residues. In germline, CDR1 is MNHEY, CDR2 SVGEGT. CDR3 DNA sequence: TGTGCCAGCAGTTACTCTAGTTTAAGGGACGAGCAGTACTTC. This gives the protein CASSYSSLRDEQYF.